The 2 T cell receptor beta chains given below trace back to one sample, sequenced in a study of graft-versus-host responses after intestinal transplantation. The assay was immunoSEQ multiplex PCR, and TCRdb's table has in-frame clones only and misses some. This table holds 7,000 to 10,000 clones, about a third found once. Here the sequenced sample was alloreactive CD4+ T cells from a mixed lymphocyte reaction culture, taken before intestinal transplant. The sample's subset: CFSE-low proliferating T cells sorted from roughly 6-day pre-transplant mixed lymphocyte reaction (GvH or HvG direction). These receptors were collected from a human patient who received an intestinal transplant.

There are a few counts of this clone. DNA of the CDR3: TGCAGTGCTAGTAGATCTAGTGAGCAGTTCTTC. It translates to CSASRSSEQFF. This rearrangement joins TRBV20-1 to TRBJ2-1; D call uncertain. The length of the CDR3 is 11 residues. Germline lookup yields CDR1 DFQATT and CDR2 SNEGSKA (reference sequence). The V and J ends lost 3 bases and 9 bases respectively, with 9 bases between them.

The chain is built from TRBV5-1 and TRBJ2-3; 7 positions agree with TRBD1. CDR1 SGHRS and CDR2 YFSETQ come from the germline V gene. V lost 0 bases, J lost 2 bases, and 3 bases stayed unmatched. CDR3 length equals 15 residues. This chain's CDR3 is CASSLVGGFTDTQYF. The DNA of the CDR3 is TGCGCCAGCAGCTTGGTAGGGGGCTTCACAGATACGCAGTATTTT.